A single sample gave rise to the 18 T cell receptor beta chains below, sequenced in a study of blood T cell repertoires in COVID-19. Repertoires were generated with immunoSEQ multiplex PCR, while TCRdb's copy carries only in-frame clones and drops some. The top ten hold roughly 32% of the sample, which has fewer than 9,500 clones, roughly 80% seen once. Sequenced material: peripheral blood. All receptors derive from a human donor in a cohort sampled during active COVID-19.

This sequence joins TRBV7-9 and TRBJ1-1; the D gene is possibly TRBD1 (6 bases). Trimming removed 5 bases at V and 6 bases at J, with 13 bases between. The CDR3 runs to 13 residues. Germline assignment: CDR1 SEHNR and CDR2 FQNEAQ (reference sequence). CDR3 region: CASSRGEGAEAFF. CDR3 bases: TGTGCCAGCAGCCGCGGGGAGGGGGCTGAAGCTTTCTTT. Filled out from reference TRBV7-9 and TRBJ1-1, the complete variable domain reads DTGVSQNPRHKITKRGQNVTFRCDPISEHNRLYWYRQTLGQGPEFLTYFQNEAQLEKSRLLSDRFSAERPKGSFSTLEIQRTEQGDSAMYLCASSRGEGAEAFFGQGTRLTVV.

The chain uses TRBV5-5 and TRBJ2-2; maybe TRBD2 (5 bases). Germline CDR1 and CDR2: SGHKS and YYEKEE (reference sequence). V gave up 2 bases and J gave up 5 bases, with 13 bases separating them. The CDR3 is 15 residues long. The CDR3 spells CASSFGFTGTGELFF. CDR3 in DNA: TGTGCCAGCAGCTTCGGGTTCACGGGGACCGGGGAGCTGTTTTTT.

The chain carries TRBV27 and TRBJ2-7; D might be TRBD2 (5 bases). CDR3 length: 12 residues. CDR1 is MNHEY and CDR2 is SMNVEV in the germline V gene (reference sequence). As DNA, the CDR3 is TGTGCCAGCAGCCGACTTCGACGGGAAAGGGCCGTC. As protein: CASSRLRRERAV.

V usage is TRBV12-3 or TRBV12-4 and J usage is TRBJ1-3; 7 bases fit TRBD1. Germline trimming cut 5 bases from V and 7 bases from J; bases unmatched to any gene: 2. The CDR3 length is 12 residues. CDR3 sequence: CASSPGGNTIYF. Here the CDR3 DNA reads TGTGCCAGCAGTCCAGGGGGGAACACCATATATTTT.

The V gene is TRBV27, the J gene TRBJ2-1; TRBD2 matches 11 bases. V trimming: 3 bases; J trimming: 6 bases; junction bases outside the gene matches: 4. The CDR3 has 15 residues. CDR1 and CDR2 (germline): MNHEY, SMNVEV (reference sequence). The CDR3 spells CASSLGTSGFNEQFF. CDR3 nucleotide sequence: TGTGCCAGCAGTTTGGGGACTAGCGGCTTCAATGAGCAGTTCTTC.

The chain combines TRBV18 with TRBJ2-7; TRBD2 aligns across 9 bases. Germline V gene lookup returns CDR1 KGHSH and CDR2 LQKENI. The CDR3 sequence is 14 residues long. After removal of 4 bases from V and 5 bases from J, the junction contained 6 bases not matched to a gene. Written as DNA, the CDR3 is TGTGCCAGCTCACGAACTAGCGGGTTTGACGAGCAGTACGTC. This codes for CASSRTSGFDEQYV.

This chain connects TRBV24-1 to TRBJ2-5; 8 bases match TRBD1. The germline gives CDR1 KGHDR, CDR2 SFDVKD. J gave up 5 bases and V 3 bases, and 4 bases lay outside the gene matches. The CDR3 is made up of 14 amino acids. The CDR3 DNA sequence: TGTGCCACCAGTGATCATCAGGGGGCGGAGACCCAGTACTTC. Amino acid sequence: CATSDHQGAETQYF.

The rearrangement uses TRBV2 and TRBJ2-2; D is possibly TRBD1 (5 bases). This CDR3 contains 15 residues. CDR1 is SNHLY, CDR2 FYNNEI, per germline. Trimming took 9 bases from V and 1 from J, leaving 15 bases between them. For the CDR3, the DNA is TGTGCCAGTAATAAGGACACTCTGAACACCGGGGAGCTGTTTTTT. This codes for CASNKDTLNTGELFF.

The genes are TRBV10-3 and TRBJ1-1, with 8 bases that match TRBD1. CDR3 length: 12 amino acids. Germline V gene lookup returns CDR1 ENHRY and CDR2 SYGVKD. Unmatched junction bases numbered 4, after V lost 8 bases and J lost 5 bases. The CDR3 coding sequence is TGTGCCATCGGACAGGGCGGGACTGAAGCTTTCTTT. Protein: CAIGQGGTEAFF.

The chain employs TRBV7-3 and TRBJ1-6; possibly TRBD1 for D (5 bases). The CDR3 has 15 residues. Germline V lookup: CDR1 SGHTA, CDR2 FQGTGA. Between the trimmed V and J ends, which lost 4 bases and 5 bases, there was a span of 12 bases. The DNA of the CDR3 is TGTGCCAGCAGCTCCGCGGGGGGGGATAATTCACCCCTCCACTTT. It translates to CASSSAGGDNSPLHF.

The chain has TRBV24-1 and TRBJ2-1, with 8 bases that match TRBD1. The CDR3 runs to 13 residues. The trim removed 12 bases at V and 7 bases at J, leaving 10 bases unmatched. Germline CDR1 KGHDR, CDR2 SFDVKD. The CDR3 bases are TGTGCCCTAGGGGCAGGGGGCGTAAATGAGCAGTTCTTC. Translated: CALGAGGVNEQFF.

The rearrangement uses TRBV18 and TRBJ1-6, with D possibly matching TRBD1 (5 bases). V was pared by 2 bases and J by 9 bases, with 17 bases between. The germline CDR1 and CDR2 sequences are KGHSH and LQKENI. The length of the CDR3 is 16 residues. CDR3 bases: TGTGCCAGCTCACCAAATCGGGCAGGGATGGGTTCACCCCTCCACTTT. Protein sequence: CASSPNRAGMGSPLHF.

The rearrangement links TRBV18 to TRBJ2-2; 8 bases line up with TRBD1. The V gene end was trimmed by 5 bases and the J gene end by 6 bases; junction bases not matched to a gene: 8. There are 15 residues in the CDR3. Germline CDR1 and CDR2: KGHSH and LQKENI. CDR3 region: CASSSDRVVSGELFF. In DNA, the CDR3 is TGTGCCAGCTCATCGGACAGGGTTGTATCCGGGGAGCTGTTTTTT.

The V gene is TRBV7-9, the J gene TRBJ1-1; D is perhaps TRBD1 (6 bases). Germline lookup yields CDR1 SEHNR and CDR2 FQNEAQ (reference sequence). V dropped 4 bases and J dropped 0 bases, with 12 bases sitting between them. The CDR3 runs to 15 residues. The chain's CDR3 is CASSSQTGLNTEAFF. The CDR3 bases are TGTGCCAGCAGCTCACAGACAGGCTTGAACACTGAAGCTTTCTTT.

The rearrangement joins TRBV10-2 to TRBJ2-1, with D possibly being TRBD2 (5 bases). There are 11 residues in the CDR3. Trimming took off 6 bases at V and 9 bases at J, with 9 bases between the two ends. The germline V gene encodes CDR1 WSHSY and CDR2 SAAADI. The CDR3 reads CASSLGGEQFF. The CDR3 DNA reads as TGCGCCAGCAGCCTCGGAGGTGAGCAGTTCTTC.

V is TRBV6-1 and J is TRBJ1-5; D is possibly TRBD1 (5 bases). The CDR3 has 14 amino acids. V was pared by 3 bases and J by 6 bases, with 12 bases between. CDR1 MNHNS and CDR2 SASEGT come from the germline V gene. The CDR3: CASSDRVLFQPQHF. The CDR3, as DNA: TGTGCCAGCAGTGACAGGGTGTTATTTCAGCCCCAGCATTTT.

CDR3 region: CASSWTVGQANYGYTF. CDR3 nucleotides: TGTGCCAGCAGCTGGACGGTGGGGCAAGCTAACTATGGCTACACCTTC. The chain uses TRBV7-9 and TRBJ1-2, with D maybe TRBD1 (5 bases). The germline gives CDR1 SEHNR, CDR2 FQNEAQ (reference sequence). The CDR3 runs to 16 residues. V lost 4 bases, J lost 0 bases, and 15 bases lay in between.

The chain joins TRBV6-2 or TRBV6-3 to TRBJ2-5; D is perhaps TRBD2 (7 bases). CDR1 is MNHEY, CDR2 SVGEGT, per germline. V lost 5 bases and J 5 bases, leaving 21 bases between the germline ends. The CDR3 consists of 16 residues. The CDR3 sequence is CASSTPRGGAAETQYF. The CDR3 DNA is TGTGCCAGCAGTACCCCGAGGGGGGGGGCCGCGGAGACCCAGTACTTC.